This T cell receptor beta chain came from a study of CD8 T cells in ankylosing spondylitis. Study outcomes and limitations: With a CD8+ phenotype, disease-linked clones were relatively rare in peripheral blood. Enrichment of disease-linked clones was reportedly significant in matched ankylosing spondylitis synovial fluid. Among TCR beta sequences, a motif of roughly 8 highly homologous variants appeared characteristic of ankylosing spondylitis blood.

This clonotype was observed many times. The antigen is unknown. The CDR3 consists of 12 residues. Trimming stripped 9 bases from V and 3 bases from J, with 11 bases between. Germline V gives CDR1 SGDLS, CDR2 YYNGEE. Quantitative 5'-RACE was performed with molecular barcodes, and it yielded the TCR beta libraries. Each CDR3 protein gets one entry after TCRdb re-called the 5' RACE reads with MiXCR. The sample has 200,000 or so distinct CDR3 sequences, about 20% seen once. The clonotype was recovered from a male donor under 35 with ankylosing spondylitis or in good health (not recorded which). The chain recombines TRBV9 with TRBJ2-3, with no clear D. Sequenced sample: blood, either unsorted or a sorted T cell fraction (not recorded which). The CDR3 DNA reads TGTGCCACAGGAGACCTAACAGATACGCAGTATTTT. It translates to CATGDLTDTQYF. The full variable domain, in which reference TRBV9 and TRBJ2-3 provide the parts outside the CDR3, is DSGVTQTPKHLITATGQRVTLRCSPRSGDLSVYWYQQSLDQGLQFLIQYYNGEERAKGNILERFSAQQFPDLHSELNLSSLELGDSALYFCATGDLTDTQYFGPGTRLTVL.